The source of this T cell receptor (beta chain) is a study of cytomegalovirus exposure and HLA in healthy donors. The PCR used 60 Vbeta and 13 Jbeta primers. TCRdb's table, derived via immunoSEQ multiplex PCR, lists solely in-frame clones and lacks some. The data hold more than 150,000 clones, with roughly three quarters observed a single time. Notes on the study in general: Immune exposure information available was restricted to CMV serostatus. Confirmation was obtained in vitro that a few CMV-associated chains are specific for CMV antigens. Sequencing artifact likely explains a cluster of highly shared sequence variants. In a later analysis, V- and J-gene trimming of beta chains associated with a DCLRE1C missense variant, replicated independently.

On this clone itself: What it recognizes is unknown.

This CDR3 region has 15 residues. The germline gives CDR1 MDHEN, CDR2 SYDVKM. V was trimmed by 4 bases and J by 6 bases, leaving 19 bases between them. This TCR derives from a woman aged 25 to 39 in good health and CMV-seropositive. Sequenced sample: PBMCs. V usage is TRBV28 and J usage is TRBJ2-7; D perhaps matches TRBD1 (8 bases). The CDR3 DNA follows: TGTGCCAGCAGTTGGCAACAGGGGGGGGGTAGCGAGCAGTACTTC. Its translation: CASSWQQGGGSEQYF.